Below are 7 T cell receptor beta chains sequenced from a single sample in a study of CD8 T cells in Susac syndrome. RNA, at about 0.5 to 1 ug, was reverse transcribed with random hexamers. TCRdb reprocessed the immunoSEQ multiplex PCR reads via MiXCR and lists one record per CDR3 protein. The sample consists of some 120,000 distinct CDR3 sequences, approximately 95% of them appearing once. The sample was CD8+ T cells from PBMCs. The receptors come from a human donor with multiple sclerosis.

This clonotype has only one observation. The CDR3: CASSDVLAGPYEQYF. CDR3 DNA sequence: TGTGCCAGCAGTGATGTCTTAGCGGGGCCTTACGAGCAGTACTTC. The V call is TRBV6-1, the J call TRBJ2-7, with 8 bases matching TRBD2. Germline lookup yields CDR1 MNHNS and CDR2 SASEGT. With V trimmed by 3 bases and J by 4 bases, 8 bases remained unmatched. This CDR3 has 15 residues.

V gene TRBV19 combines with J gene TRBJ1-1; D not resolved. Germline V gene data show CDR1 as LNHDA and CDR2 as SQIVND (reference sequence). CDR3 length: 13 residues. The V end was cut by 10 bases, the J end by 1 base, with 13 bases between. CDR3 bases: TGTGCCATATGCCCAAGCCCGAACACTGAAGCTTTCTTT. It codes for CAICPSPNTEAFF.

This chain uses TRBV19 with TRBJ1-1; D is perhaps TRBD1 (5 bases). Germline values: CDR1 LNHDA, CDR2 SQIVND (reference sequence). The CDR3 runs to 13 residues. The germline V and J ends were trimmed by 11 bases and 1 base, with 14 bases remaining between them. The CDR3 nucleotides read TGTGCCTCAATCAGGGACCCGAACACTGAAGCTTTCTTT. Encoded protein: CASIRDPNTEAFF.

This clonotype occurred a few times. J is TRBJ2-7 and V is TRBV4-1; possible D gene TRBD2, 6 bases. Germline loops: CDR1 MGHRA, CDR2 YSYEKL. V gave up 0 bases and J gave up 4 bases, with 10 bases separating them. The CDR3 is made up of 14 amino acids. CDR3 amino acids: CASSQEAGKYEQYV. Here the CDR3 DNA reads TGCGCCAGCAGCCAAGAGGCGGGGAAATACGAGCAGTACGTC.

The table lists this clonotype with a count of one. The rearrangement joins TRBV9 to TRBJ2-3; 7 nucleotides align to TRBD1. CDR1 is SGDLS and CDR2 is YYNGEE in the germline V gene. Germline trimming cut 3 bases from V and 2 bases from J; bases unmatched to any gene: 12. This CDR3 contains 17 residues. In nucleotides, the CDR3 is TGTGCCAGCAGCGCCTTCAAACAGGGGATATTCACAGATACGCAGTATTTT. It is translated as CASSAFKQGIFTDTQYF.

This chain joins TRBV27 and TRBJ2-4, with D perhaps assigned TRBD1 or TRBD2 (6 bases each). Germline loops: CDR1 MNHEY, CDR2 SMNVEV (reference sequence). V lost 6 bases to trimming and J lost 4 bases, with 7 bases between them. CDR3 length equals 12 residues. Here the CDR3 reads CASRGGKNIQYF. The DNA of the CDR3 is TGTGCCAGCAGAGGGGGGAAAAACATTCAGTACTTC.

The rearrangement links TRBV5-4 to TRBJ2-1, with TRBD2 matching 13 bases. J gave up 0 bases and V 4 bases, and 7 bases lay outside the gene matches. This CDR3 is built from 18 residues. Germline lookup yields CDR1 SGHNT and CDR2 YYREEE (reference sequence). CDR3 sequence reads: CASSKTSGGLSSYNEQFF. CDR3 coding DNA: TGTGCCAGCAGCAAGACTAGCGGGGGGCTGAGCTCCTACAATGAGCAGTTCTTC.